A single sample is the source of the 22 T cell receptor beta chains below, sequenced in a study of T cell responses to AZD1222 COVID-19 vaccine. TCRdb's copy holds only in-frame clones and misses some; the assay was immunoSEQ multiplex PCR. The data hold more than 35,000 clones, with around 80% observed a single time. The specimen comprised peripheral blood, sampled 28 days after the second dose of the MenACWY control vaccine. Receptors were obtained from an adult who received the MenACWY meningococcal vaccine as a control.

The V call is TRBV30, the J call TRBJ1-1; D gene ambiguous. The CDR3 runs 14 residues. Germline assignment: CDR1 GTSNPN and CDR2 SVGIG (reference sequence). V lost 2 bases, J lost 5 bases, and 15 bases lay in between. The CDR3 DNA is TGTGCCTGGAGTAGCACCGGACTTCGGACTGAAGCTTTCTTT. This codes for CAWSSTGLRTEAFF.

The chain joins TRBV5-1 to TRBJ1-3; D possibly corresponds to TRBD1 (5 bases). Germline V gene lookup returns CDR1 SGHRS and CDR2 YFSETQ. This CDR3 contains 14 residues. V lost 6 bases to trimming and J lost 0 bases, with 10 bases between them. This chain's CDR3 is CASKRDFSGNTIYF. CDR3 coding DNA: TGCGCCAGCAAGCGGGACTTCTCTGGAAACACCATATATTTT.

The chain carries TRBV5-4 and TRBJ2-7, with TRBD2 matching 13 bases. Germline CDR1 reads SGHNT; CDR2 reads YYREEE (reference sequence). The CDR3 extends over 15 amino acids. V was pared by 4 bases and J by 1 base, with 2 bases of the junction left unmatched. CDR3 DNA sequence: TGTGCCAGCAGCCCGACTAGCGGGGGGTCCTACGAGCAGTACGTC. Residues: CASSPTSGGSYEQYV.

The count of this clone is one. This chain uses TRBV27 with TRBJ2-2; 8 positions agree with TRBD1. V dropped 6 bases and J dropped 5; count of bases not matched to a gene: 8. The CDR3 is 15 residues long. Germline CDR1 is MNHEY and CDR2 is SMNVEV (reference sequence). CDR3 coding DNA: TGTGCCAGCAGCCTGGACAGGGTAGAGACCGGGGAGCTGTTTTTT. Residues: CASSLDRVETGELFF.

This clone occurred a few times. The chain couples TRBV6-2 or TRBV6-3 to TRBJ1-3; a possible D gene is TRBD1 (6 bases). The CDR3 extends over 15 amino acids. Germline CDR1 MNHEY, CDR2 SVGEGT. Trimming pared 5 bases from V and 4 bases from J, leaving 15 bases between. CDR3 amino acids: CASSPLGGYGNTIYF. DNA of the CDR3: TGTGCCAGCAGTCCCCTAGGGGGGTACGGAAACACCATATATTTT.

Written as DNA, the CDR3 is TGTGCCAGCAGTGTGCAAGGACTAGCGGGAGGGCAAGATACGCAGTATTTT. Protein: CASSVQGLAGGQDTQYF. This rearrangement joins TRBV6-1 to TRBJ2-3; 15 bases match TRBD2. The CDR3 loop spans 17 amino acids. J was trimmed by 5 bases and V by 4 bases; bases with no gene match: 7. Germline CDR1 and CDR2: MNHNS and SASEGT.

CDR3 protein: CASITGTNTEAFF. The CDR3 region has the DNA TGTGCCAGCATTACAGGGACGAACACTGAAGCTTTCTTT. The genes are TRBV6-5 and TRBJ1-1; a possible D gene is TRBD1 (6 bases). Trimming took 7 bases from V and 1 from J, leaving 10 bases between them. The CDR3 spans 13 residues. Germline assignment: CDR1 MNHEY and CDR2 SVGAGI.

The chain has TRBV6-5 and TRBJ1-1, with D hard to call. Trimming took 5 bases from V and 1 from J, leaving 14 bases between them. The CDR3 covers 15 residues. Germline-derived CDR1 and CDR2 are MNHEY and SVGAGI. CDR3 sequence (DNA): TGTGCCAGCAGTAATAGGTGGTCGGCGAACACTGAAGCTTTCTTT. Protein sequence: CASSNRWSANTEAFF.

The genes are TRBV29-1 and TRBJ2-6; no reliable D call. Germline loops: CDR1 SQVTM, CDR2 ANQGSEA. The length of the CDR3 is 14 residues. V gave up 3 bases and J gave up 1 base, with 7 bases separating them. The CDR3 loop is CSVDLGSGANVLTF. The CDR3 coding sequence is TGCAGCGTTGACTTGGGGTCTGGGGCCAACGTCCTGACTTTC.

In its sample, this clone was seen once. CDR3 region: CASSLARSYEQYF. The CDR3 coding sequence is TGTGCCAGCAGCTTAGCACGCTCCTACGAGCAGTACTTC. This sequence joins TRBV11-2 and TRBJ2-7; no firm D call. The germline V gene encodes CDR1 SGHAT and CDR2 FQNNGV. The CDR3 consists of 13 residues. V was shortened by 1 base and J by 0 bases, with 4 bases between the two germline ends.

The chain combines TRBV7-9 with TRBJ2-7, with no clear D. Trimming took 6 bases from V and 1 from J, leaving 10 bases between them. The germline CDR1 and CDR2 sequences are SEHNR and FQNEAQ (reference sequence). The CDR3 has 13 amino acids. For the CDR3, the DNA is TGTGCCAGCAGACCCGACGGTTCCTACGAGCAGTACTTC. Protein sequence: CASRPDGSYEQYF. Combining the CDR3 with reference TRBV7-9 and TRBJ2-7 gives the whole variable domain DTGVSQNPRHKITKRGQNVTFRCDPISEHNRLYWYRQTLGQGPEFLTYFQNEAQLEKSRLLSDRFSAERPKGSFSTLEIQRTEQGDSAMYLCASRPDGSYEQYFGPGTRLTVT.

V usage is TRBV7-9 and J usage is TRBJ1-1, with D possibly matching TRBD1 (6 bases). CDR1 and CDR2 from the germline V gene are SEHNR and FQNEAQ (reference sequence). This CDR3 spans 14 amino acids. V was clipped by 1 base and J by 1 base, with 7 bases between them. The CDR3 is CASSLETGNTEAFF. In nucleotides, the CDR3 is TGTGCCAGCAGCTTAGAGACAGGGAACACTGAAGCTTTCTTT.

The gene calls are TRBV30 and TRBJ1-2; 8 bases align to TRBD1. V lost 2 bases to trimming and J lost 8 bases; unmatched junction nucleotides: 7. Germline CDR1 GTSNPN, CDR2 SVGIG (reference sequence). The CDR3 totals 13 residues. CDR3 residues: CAWSLQGVRGYTF. The DNA for the CDR3 is TGTGCCTGGAGTCTACAGGGGGTAAGAGGCTACACCTTC.

This sequence joins TRBV28 and TRBJ1-3; the D is unclear. CDR1 and CDR2 from the germline V gene are MDHEN and SYDVKM. The CDR3 runs 13 residues. Between the trimmed V and J ends, which lost 3 bases and 11 bases, there was a span of 14 bases. Here the CDR3 DNA reads TGTGCCAGCAGTTTGACGCATCTCAGGTCCATATATTTT. Translation gives CASSLTHLRSIYF.

V gene TRBV4-1 combines with J gene TRBJ2-3, with TRBD2 matching over 8 bases. The CDR3 has 16 amino acids. Germline-derived CDR1 and CDR2 are MGHRA and YSYEKL. Germline trimming cut 6 bases from V and 3 bases from J; bases unmatched to any gene: 11. The CDR3 nucleotides read TGCGCCAGCAGTCGCTTATCCAGCGGGAGAACAGATACGCAGTATTTT. It encodes CASSRLSSGRTDTQYF.

The rearrangement uses TRBV7-7 and TRBJ2-1; D gene uncertain. The length of the CDR3 is 16 residues. V lost 5 bases and J 0 bases, leaving 14 bases between the germline ends. Germline CDR1 reads SSHAT; CDR2 reads FNYEAQ (reference sequence). Here the CDR3 reads CASSPTRLSSYNEQFF. The CDR3 DNA is TGTGCCAGCAGCCCCACTCGGTTGAGCTCCTACAATGAGCAGTTCTTC. The whole variable domain, filled in from reference TRBV7-7 and TRBJ2-1, reads GAGVSQSPRYKVTKRGQDVTLRCDPISSHATLYWYQQALGQGPEFLTYFNYEAQPDKSGLPSDRFSAERPEGSISTLTIQRTEQRDSAMYRCASSPTRLSSYNEQFFGPGTRLTVL.

The chain carries TRBV7-8 and TRBJ2-7; TRBD2 matches at 7 bases. Trimming removed 10 bases from V and 1 base from J; junction bases left unmatched: 7. Germline V gene data show CDR1 as SGHVS and CDR2 as FQNEAQ. This CDR3 has 13 amino acids. The CDR3 is CATGDYLSYEQYF. In DNA form, the CDR3 reads TGTGCCACCGGGGACTACTTATCCTACGAGCAGTACTTC.

The J gene is TRBJ2-2, the V gene TRBV29-1, with TRBD1 matching over 8 bases. The CDR3 totals 15 residues. Trimming took 7 bases from V and 6 from J; bases not matched to a gene: 13. The V gene's germline CDR1 is SQVTM and CDR2 ANQGSEA. CDR3 protein: CSARKRQGIAGELFF. CDR3 in DNA: TGCAGCGCCCGGAAACGACAGGGGATCGCCGGGGAGCTGTTTTTT.

The rearrangement joins TRBV6-5 to TRBJ2-2; the D is unclear. From germline, CDR1 is MNHEY and CDR2 SVGAGI. The V and J ends lost 6 bases and 8 bases respectively, with 13 bases between them. CDR3 length: 13 amino acids. CDR3 nucleotides: TGTGCCAGCAGCGTGACGGGTTCAGGGGAGCTGTTTTTT. Its translation is CASSVTGSGELFF.

The J gene is TRBJ2-1, the V gene TRBV7-9; possible D gene TRBD2, 6 bases. Germline V gene sequence: CDR1 SEHNR, CDR2 FQNEAQ (reference sequence). This CDR3 region has 14 residues. V lost 1 base to trimming and J lost 9 bases, with 13 bases between them. For the CDR3, the DNA is TGTGCCAGCAGCTTAGGGTGGGTGGAGGGTGAGCAGTTCTTC. Translating gives CASSLGWVEGEQFF. Based on the CDR3 plus reference TRBV7-9 and TRBJ2-1, the full variable domain is DTGVSQNPRHKITKRGQNVTFRCDPISEHNRLYWYRQTLGQGPEFLTYFQNEAQLEKSRLLSDRFSAERPKGSFSTLEIQRTEQGDSAMYLCASSLGWVEGEQFFGPGTRLTVL.

V usage is TRBV5-4 and J usage is TRBJ2-3, with D possibly matching TRBD1 (6 bases). The germline CDR1 and CDR2 sequences are SGHNT and YYREEE (reference sequence). The CDR3 spans 15 residues. Trimming pared 2 bases from V and 1 base from J, leaving 11 bases between. The CDR3 region has the DNA TGTGCCAGCAGCTTCTCCCGACAGGGCACAGATACGCAGTATTTT. Residues: CASSFSRQGTDTQYF. The complete variable domain, with remaining parts taken from reference TRBV5-4 and TRBJ2-3, reads ETGVTQSPTHLIKTRGQQVTLRCSSQSGHNTVSWYQQALGQGPQFIFQYYREEENGRGNFPPRFSGLQFPNYSSELNVNALELDDSALYLCASSFSRQGTDTQYFGPGTRLTVL.

The chain links TRBV7-6 to TRBJ2-2; maybe TRBD2 (5 bases). In germline, CDR1 is SGHVS, CDR2 FNYEAQ. The CDR3 sequence is 16 residues long. The V and J ends lost 0 bases and 0 bases respectively, with 8 bases between them. CDR3 sequence: CASSLATSSNTGELFF. Written as DNA, the CDR3 is TGTGCCAGCAGCTTAGCTACTAGTTCGAACACCGGGGAGCTGTTTTTT.